Listed below are T cell receptor beta chains from one sample, sequenced in a study of CXCR3-negative and CXCR3-positive naive CD8 T cells. Each CDR3 protein gets one entry in TCRdb, which reprocessed the 5' RACE reads and gives no DNA. The table for this sample gives about 40,000 distinct CDR3 sequences. The sequencing sample was made of memory CD8+ T cells from blood. These receptors were obtained from a human donor in good health. Some clones in this sample may be carry-over from other donors' samples. Both conserved end residues are part of each CDR3. The order of the fields is V gene, clone size, J gene, CDR3 protein. Expanded clones get a size class; other rows say once, few or many, or leave the size out.

TRBV12-3/TRBV12-4	-	TRBJ1-1	CASSKSFEPEAFF
TRBV19	-	TRBJ2-2	CASRGGLDTGELFF
TRBV20-1	-	TRBJ2-1	CSAGWGSRGNEQFF
TRBV6-9	-	TRBJ2-1	CASSYRFCGVGPYKQFF
TRBV12-3/TRBV12-4	-	TRBJ2-7	CASSDRGLVREQYF
TRBV10-2	medium-sized	TRBJ2-1	CASSESGVSEQFF
TRBV4-2	-	TRBJ2-4	CASSLGLGENIQYF
TRBV19	-	TRBJ2-3	CATRTSGVSDTQYF
TRBV14	-	TRBJ1-3	CASSHENTIYF
TRBV4-3	medium-sized	TRBJ2-3	CASSLTSGGEVDTQYF
TRBV6-2/TRBV6-3	-	TRBJ2-3	CASSYVGVTDTQYF
TRBV4-3	-	TRBJ2-5	CASSQGQQETQYF
TRBV4-3	-	TRBJ2-3	CASSHKGLAGDTQYF
TRBV5-8	-	TRBJ1-2	CASSIGQGNYGYTF
TRBV4-3	-	TRBJ2-7	CASSRAEGTGGIEQYF
TRBV27	-	TRBJ2-7	CASSFSGTTYEQYF
TRBV28	-	TRBJ2-5	CASSGMTSGGYQETQYF
TRBV4-3	-	TRBJ2-7	CAPWTGETYEQYF
TRBV4-1	-	TRBJ2-1	CASSQDETSSSYNEQFF
TRBV4-1	-	TRBJ1-2	CASSQVSDLERSYGYTF
TRBV29-1	-	TRBJ1-1	CSVPGPRTEAFF
TRBV19	-	TRBJ2-7	CASSIAGAVYEQYF
TRBV9	-	TRBJ1-2	CASSVARTSNYGYTF
TRBV21-1	-	TRBJ1-3	CASSKDNRRFGSTIYF
TRBV29-1	-	TRBJ2-1	CSVEDRGGSLNEQFF
TRBV4-1	-	TRBJ2-2	CASSPPVGTGELFF
TRBV7-7	-	TRBJ2-2	CASSPHQGETGELFF
TRBV20-1	-	TRBJ2-7	CSARDGTSGGFSSYEQYF
TRBV29-1	-	TRBJ2-2	CSVDSRADTGELFF
TRBV3-1	-	TRBJ1-1	CASSQDSTVYGEAFF
TRBV6-4	medium-sized	TRBJ2-3	CASSDTSGADTQYF
TRBV7-8	-	TRBJ1-5	CASGLDYQPQHF
TRBV6-2/TRBV6-3	-	TRBJ2-2	CASSTPYGQRNTGELFF
TRBV25-1	-	TRBJ1-2	CASSDWGNYGYTF
TRBV7-9	-	TRBJ2-5	CASSPTYQETQYF
TRBV5-1	-	TRBJ2-1	CASSQTMNEQFF
TRBV7-2	-	TRBJ2-1	CASSLAERGGPYPNEQFF
TRBV23-1	-	TRBJ2-5	CASSQSRDREYF
TRBV4-3	-	TRBJ1-1	CASSQKDRLLGPNTEAFF
TRBV12-3/TRBV12-4	-	TRBJ1-1	CASSLGGGGTFF
TRBV6-2/TRBV6-3	medium-sized	TRBJ2-3	CASSYALVGRAVDTQYF
TRBV29-1	-	TRBJ2-3	CSVAPGGRADTQYF
TRBV6-5	-	TRBJ2-7	CASSPRGVSYEQYF
TRBV7-3	-	TRBJ2-1	CASSKSASSHNEQFF
TRBV10-3	-	TRBJ1-4	CATTGTANEKLFF
TRBV27	-	TRBJ2-7	CASSGGYEQYF
TRBV19	-	TRBJ2-6	CASTRGADGANVLTF
TRBV10-3	-	TRBJ2-5	CAISEGISRETQYF
TRBV10-2	-	TRBJ2-7	CASSESGLAGTYEQYF
TRBV4-3	-	TRBJ2-7	CASSQDLRGQNYEQYF
TRBV4-3	-	TRBJ2-5	CASSRDREDQETQYF